This T cell receptor beta chain was observed in a study of beta chain features in type 1 diabetes. This clone came up a few times. Its antigen is unknown. The entirety of the isolated RNA underwent reverse transcription, so expressed TCRB transcripts were sequenced. The repertoire was sequenced with immunoSEQ multiplex PCR; TCRdb's copy has only in-frame clones and lacks some. The sample comprises 130,000 to 150,000 clones, around 9.3% of which are singletons, and roughly 1.4% rests with the top ten. Findings and caveats of the study: These data did not resolve whether HLA type affects TCRB rearrangement.

CDR3 length: 13 residues. V dropped 8 bases and J dropped 3; count of bases not matched to a gene: 5. CDR1 MNHEY and CDR2 SVGAGI come from the germline V gene. Sequencing used naive CD4+ T cells from blood. This TCR came from a man younger than 35 in good health. The rearrangement joins TRBV6-5 to TRBJ1-2; the match to TRBD1 covers 8 bases. CDR3 protein: CASQGAWDYGYTF. For the CDR3, the DNA is TGTGCCAGCCAGGGGGCGTGGGACTATGGCTACACCTTC.